These T cell receptor beta chains were read from a single sample in a study of TIL therapy for anti-PD-1-resistant metastatic lung cancer. Assay: immunoSEQ multiplex PCR; the TCRdb copy retains only in-frame clones and omits some. This sample has under 65,000 clones, with about 81% found just once. The specimen comprised blood, sampled at baseline. These receptors originate from a person aged 25 to 79 with non-small cell lung cancer. Each CDR3 is given with its conserved first and last residue. Each record gives: clone size, J gene, D gene, V gene, CDR3 DNA, CDR3 protein. D genes are given only for firm matches. Clone size is stated in some rows and not others, as once, few, many or a class when expanded.

NA,TRBJ1-3,NA,TRBV21-1,TGTGCCAGCAGCATCAAAGTGATACAGGCTGGAAACACCATATATTTT,CASSIKVIQAGNTIYF
NA,TRBJ2-5,TRBD2,TRBV6-5,TGTGCCAGCAACTTAGCGGGGGGTGGAGAGACCCAGTACTTC,CASNLAGGGETQYF
NA,TRBJ2-1,TRBD2,TRBV19,TGTGCCAGTAGTATGCGGGGGGCCTACAATGAGCAGTTCTTC,CASSMRGAYNEQFF
NA,TRBJ2-1,NA,TRBV5-1,TGCGCCAGCAGCTTGGTCGGGGACACTCACAATGAGCAGTTCTTC,CASSLVGDTHNEQFF
NA,TRBJ2-1,NA,TRBV4-1,TGCGCCAGCAGCCAAGAGTCGGGACCCTACAATGAGCAGTTCTTC,CASSQESGPYNEQFF
NA,TRBJ2-6,TRBD1,TRBV6-5,TGTGCCAGCGGAGCAGGGGGCGCCGGGGCCAACGTCCTGACTTTC,CASGAGGAGANVLTF
NA,TRBJ1-1,TRBD1,TRBV7-3,TGTGCCAGCAGCTCGTACCAGGGGGCTGAAGCTTTCTTT,CASSSYQGAEAFF
NA,TRBJ2-7,TRBD2,TRBV5-1,TGCGCCAGCAGCCTCGGGACTAGCGGCCCCTACGAGCAGTACTTC,CASSLGTSGPYEQYF
NA,TRBJ1-5,NA,TRBV19,TGTGCCAGTACCCTCGGGGGGGGGCTGCCCCAGCATTTT,CASTLGGGLPQHF
NA,TRBJ2-1,TRBD2,TRBV3-1/TRBV3-2,TGTGCCAGCAGCCAAGAGGCCGGGGGGGGTGAGCAGTTCTTC,CASSQEAGGGEQFF
once,TRBJ1-4,NA,TRBV19,TGTGCCAGTAGCGGACGGTCAACCGCTAATGAAAAACTGTTTTTT,CASSGRSTANEKLFF
NA,TRBJ2-1,TRBD2,TRBV7-2,TGTGCCAGCAGCCCTCCGGGACTAGCGGGCAATGAGCAGTTCTTC,CASSPPGLAGNEQFF
few,TRBJ2-7,NA,TRBV7-9,TGTGCCAGCACTCCGTCCCCGGAAGAGCAGTACTTC,CASTPSPEEQYF
NA,TRBJ1-5,NA,TRBV28,TGTGCCAGCAGTTTGGTGGGTCAGCCCCAGCATTTT,CASSLVGQPQHF
NA,TRBJ1-4,NA,TRBV6-6,TGTGCCAGCAGGGGGACACCGACGGATGAAAAACTGTTTTTT,CASRGTPTDEKLFF
NA,TRBJ1-4,NA,TRBV6-6,TGTGCCAGCAGTTACGGGGGCAGTCTCAATGAAAAACTGTTTTTT,CASSYGGSLNEKLFF
NA,TRBJ2-2,TRBD2,TRBV5-4,TGTGCCAGCAGCTTAGGGACTATGAACACCGGGGAGCTGTTTTTT,CASSLGTMNTGELFF
NA,TRBJ2-7,NA,TRBV19,TGTGCCAGTAGTATAGGGGGAGACTCCTACGAGCAGTACTTC,CASSIGGDSYEQYF
NA,TRBJ2-7,NA,TRBV2,TGTGCCAGCAACCAAGGGGGGTCCAACTACGAGCAGTACTTC,CASNQGGSNYEQYF
once,TRBJ2-5,NA,TRBV9,TGTGCCAGCAGCCCCTGGGGTAAAGAGACCCAGTACTTC,CASSPWGKETQYF
NA,TRBJ2-7,NA,TRBV27,TGTGCCAGCAGTTCCTACAGACAAAGGGGCTACGAGCAGTACTTC,CASSSYRQRGYEQYF
NA,TRBJ2-3,NA,TRBV7-6,TGTGCCAGCAGCTTAGACAGTCGGCGCACAGATACGCAGTATTTT,CASSLDSRRTDTQYF
NA,TRBJ2-7,TRBD1,TRBV28,TGTGCCAGCAGTTTCCTATACGGACAGGAGACCTACGAGCAGTACTTC,CASSFLYGQETYEQYF
NA,TRBJ2-5,NA,TRBV7-2,TGTGCCAGCAGCTTAAGCGGGTCAAAAGAGACCCAGTACTTC,CASSLSGSKETQYF
NA,TRBJ2-3,NA,TRBV11-2,TGTGCCAGCAGCTTAGACAGGATCACATACACAGATACGCAGTATTTT,CASSLDRITYTDTQYF
NA,TRBJ2-7,NA,TRBV7-2,TGTGCCAGCAGCTTAGGTATCTCCAACTACGAGCAGTACTTC,CASSLGISNYEQYF
NA,TRBJ1-6,TRBD1,TRBV30,TGTGCCTGGAGTATGAGGGGGCCCTCACCCCTCCACTTT,CAWSMRGPSPLHF
NA,TRBJ2-5,TRBD2,TRBV19,TGTGCCAGTAGTATAAGGGGAGGGGTTGGGGAGACCCAGTACTTC,CASSIRGGVGETQYF
NA,TRBJ2-2,TRBD2,TRBV6-6,TGTGCCAGCAGACACACTAGCGGTAACACCGGGGAGCTGTTTTTT,CASRHTSGNTGELFF
NA,TRBJ1-1,NA,TRBV6-5,TGTGCCAGCAGGAGGGGCAGCAACACTGAAGCTTTCTTT,CASRRGSNTEAFF
NA,TRBJ2-1,NA,TRBV18,TGTGCCAGCTCACCAAGGAAAACGGGCTATGATGAGCAGTTCTTC,CASSPRKTGYDEQFF
few,TRBJ1-1,NA,TRBV30,TGTGCCTGGAGGATCAGGGATCGTACAGCTTTCTTT,CAWRIRDRTAFF
NA,TRBJ1-2,NA,TRBV7-8,TGTGCCAGCAGCCCCAACCGGGCGAGGGTTGATTATGGCTACACCTTC,CASSPNRARVDYGYTF
NA,TRBJ1-1,NA,TRBV5-5,TGTGCCAGCAGCTTGGCCAGGCTTACAGGACAAAGCACTGAAGCTTTCTTT,CASSLARLTGQSTEAFF
NA,TRBJ1-2,NA,TRBV19,TGTGCCAGTAGGGAGACAGGCTACTATGGCTACACCTTC,CASRETGYYGYTF
NA,TRBJ2-2,TRBD2,TRBV5-8,TGTGCCAGCATCACCTGGGGACTAATTAAGAACACCGGGGAGCTGTTTTTT,CASITWGLIKNTGELFF
NA,TRBJ1-2,NA,TRBV30,TGTGCCTGGAGTGTACTAGGGGGAAACTATGGCTACACCTTC,CAWSVLGGNYGYTF
few,TRBJ1-5,NA,TRBV28,TGTGCCAGCAGTTCCCCTGGGGCGGGGCAGCCCCAGCATTTT,CASSSPGAGQPQHF
NA,TRBJ1-2,NA,TRBV5-1,TGCGCCAGCAGCTGGACCCGGACAAATAGACATAACTATGGCTACACCTTC,CASSWTRTNRHNYGYTF
NA,TRBJ2-5,TRBD2,TRBV4-1,TGCGCCAGCAGCAGCTCGGGACTAGCAGATCAAGAGACCCAGTACTTC,CASSSSGLADQETQYF
NA,TRBJ2-2,TRBD2,TRBV3-1/TRBV3-2,TGTGCCAGCAGCCGTCTAGCGGGAGGGATAATAGGGGAGCTGTTTTTT,CASSRLAGGIIGELFF
NA,TRBJ2-5,NA,TRBV28,TGTGCCAGCAGTTCAAATCAAGAGACCCAGTACTTC,CASSSNQETQYF
NA,TRBJ2-5,NA,TRBV27,TGTGCCAGCAGTATCCAAGAGACCCAGTACTTC,CASSIQETQYF
few,TRBJ1-1,NA,TRBV6-5,TGTGCCAGCAGTCGGGGTATGAACACTGAAGCTTTCTTT,CASSRGMNTEAFF
NA,TRBJ2-1,NA,TRBV7-2,TGTGCCAGCAGCTTAGGGGGTATGAGTCCGAATGAGCAGTTCTTC,CASSLGGMSPNEQFF
NA,TRBJ2-7,NA,TRBV28,TGTGCCAGCCAGGGGGGTCGCGAGCAGTACTTC,CASQGGREQYF
NA,TRBJ2-2,NA,TRBV18,TGTGCCAGCTCCTTCGGGGGCGCATCGAACACCGGGGAGCTGTTTTTT,CASSFGGASNTGELFF
NA,TRBJ2-7,NA,TRBV27,TGTGCCAGCAGCCTACAGGGTAACACGGCGCAGTACTTC,CASSLQGNTAQYF
once,TRBJ2-7,TRBD2,TRBV18,TGTGCCAGCTCAGGTAGCGGGCTCCACAGACGCGACGAGCAGTACTTC,CASSGSGLHRRDEQYF
NA,TRBJ1-2,TRBD1,TRBV6-5,TGTGCCAGCAGTTACGTAGGGACAGGGAGGGACTATGGCTACACCTTC,CASSYVGTGRDYGYTF
NA,TRBJ2-1,NA,TRBV13,TGTGCCAGCAGCTTGGGGAGCAATGAGCAGTTCTTC,CASSLGSNEQFF